Following are 17 T cell receptor beta chains from one sample sequenced in a study of beta chain features in type 1 diabetes. Every bit of the isolated RNA underwent reverse transcription, so sequencing read expressed TCRB transcripts. The repertoire was sequenced with immunoSEQ multiplex PCR; TCRdb's copy has only in-frame clones and lacks some. The table records approximately 380,000 clones, around 15% of them present only once. The sequencing sample was made of naive CD4+ T cells from blood. The receptors originated from a young woman in good health.

This clone was observed a handful of times. This chain joins TRBV28 and TRBJ2-5, with 13 positions matching TRBD2. In germline, CDR1 is MDHEN, CDR2 SYDVKM. The CDR3 has 15 residues. The trim removed 6 bases at V and 5 bases at J, leaving 6 bases unmatched. The CDR3, as DNA: TGTGCCAGCAGCGGGGGACTAGCGGGGAGGGAGACCCAGTACTTC. Amino acids: CASSGGLAGRETQYF.

Written as DNA, the CDR3 is TGTGCCAGCTCAGACAGCTTCGGGACCCAGTACTTC. It yields the protein CASSDSFGTQYF. V and J are TRBV7-3 and TRBJ2-5; D possibly corresponds to TRBD1 (5 bases). The CDR3 contains 12 residues. The V end lost 8 bases, the J end lost 7 bases, and 14 bases lay between the germline ends. Germline CDR1 SGHTA, CDR2 FQGTGA. The complete variable domain, with remaining parts taken from reference TRBV7-3 and TRBJ2-5, reads GAGVSQTPSNKVTEKGKYVELRCDPISGHTALYWYRQSLGQGPEFLIYFQGTGAADDSGLPNDRFFAVRPEGSVSTLKIQRTERGDSAVYLCASSDSFGTQYFGPGTRLLVL.

The chain links TRBV4-1 to TRBJ2-2; 9 bases agree with TRBD2. The V and J ends lost 7 bases and 5 bases, in that order; junction bases with no gene match: 8. The germline gives CDR1 MGHRA, CDR2 YSYEKL. This CDR3 region has 15 residues. The CDR3 region has the DNA TGCGCCAGCACGGGCGGGAGGGCAAGGACCGGGGAGCTGTTTTTT. The encoded protein is CASTGGRARTGELFF.

This clone has a handful of counts. The genes are TRBV29-1 and TRBJ1-3; tentatively, D is TRBD1 (6 bases). The V and J ends lost 6 bases and 0 bases respectively, with 9 bases between them. This CDR3 comprises 13 residues. From germline, CDR1 is SQVTM and CDR2 ANQGSEA. CDR3 in amino acids: CSVGTSSGNTIYF. Here the CDR3 DNA reads TGCAGCGTCGGGACAAGCTCTGGAAACACCATATATTTT. The variable domain in full, with the rest retrieved from reference TRBV29-1 and TRBJ1-3, is SAVISQKPSRDICQRGTSLTIQCQVDSQVTMMFWYRQQPGQSLTLIATANQGSEATYESGFVIDKFPISRPNLTFSTLTVSNMSPEDSSIYLCSVGTSSGNTIYFGEGSWLTVV.

Turning to this clone: Other DNA sequences of this sample code for an identical CDR3. The chain has TRBV7-2 and TRBJ2-5; no clear D. Germline CDR1 and CDR2: SGHTA and FQGNSA. Trimming stripped 0 bases from V and 4 bases from J, with 9 bases between. The CDR3 covers 14 residues. The CDR3 loop reads CASSLAGVRETQYF. Here the CDR3 DNA reads TGTGCCAGCAGCTTAGCCGGAGTTCGAGAGACCCAGTACTTC.

The rearrangement joins TRBV30 to TRBJ2-1; perhaps TRBD2 as D (5 bases). The CDR3 runs 13 residues. Per the germline V gene, CDR1 is GTSNPN and CDR2 is SVGIG (reference sequence). The V end was cut by 3 bases, the J end by 5 bases, with 11 bases between. CDR3 coding DNA: TGTGCCTGGAGCCGGGATTTACACAATGAGCAGTTCTTC. Translated: CAWSRDLHNEQFF.

This clone was seen more than once but under ten times. The chain couples TRBV7-2 to TRBJ2-7, with 8 bases aligning to TRBD1. V gave up 1 base and J gave up 6 bases; unmatched junction bases: 8. Germline CDR1 reads SGHTA; CDR2 reads FQGNSA. The CDR3 is made up of 15 amino acids. Here the CDR3 DNA reads TGTGCCAGCAGCTTAGACCGGACAGGGCGGTCCGAGCAGTACTTC. This codes for CASSLDRTGRSEQYF.

Comment on this clone: Other DNA sequences of this sample code for an identical CDR3. The rearrangement links TRBV5-4 to TRBJ2-7; 8 nucleotides align to TRBD1. The CDR3 consists of 15 residues. Germline values: CDR1 SGHNT, CDR2 YYREEE (reference sequence). V lost 4 bases, J lost 0 bases, and 6 bases stayed unmatched. This CDR3 reads CASSIGQGASYEQYF. For the CDR3, the DNA is TGTGCCAGCAGCATCGGACAGGGTGCCTCCTACGAGCAGTACTTC.

V gene TRBV7-9 combines with J gene TRBJ1-2; the D is unclear. Trimming removed 1 base from V and 2 bases from J, with 2 bases in between. In germline, CDR1 is SEHNR, CDR2 FQNEAQ (reference sequence). The CDR3 runs to 12 residues. The CDR3 DNA reads as TGTGCCAGCAGCTTAGTAAACTATGGCTACACCTTC. It encodes CASSLVNYGYTF. The full variable domain, in which reference TRBV7-9 and TRBJ1-2 provide the parts outside the CDR3, is DTGVSQNPRHKITKRGQNVTFRCDPISEHNRLYWYRQTLGQGPEFLTYFQNEAQLEKSRLLSDRFSAERPKGSFSTLEIQRTEQGDSAMYLCASSLVNYGYTFGSGTRLTVV.

Only a few counts were recorded for this clone. The V call is TRBV7-9, the J call TRBJ2-3; tentative D call: TRBD1 (5 bases). The V and J ends lost 1 base and 2 bases respectively, with 10 bases between them. From germline, CDR1 is SEHNR and CDR2 FQNEAQ (reference sequence). The CDR3 extends over 15 amino acids. In DNA, the CDR3 is TGTGCCAGCAGCTTAGGAGACAGAGACACAGATACGCAGTATTTT. Amino acid sequence: CASSLGDRDTDTQYF. Full variable domain (remainder filled in from reference TRBV7-9 and TRBJ2-3): DTGVSQNPRHKITKRGQNVTFRCDPISEHNRLYWYRQTLGQGPEFLTYFQNEAQLEKSRLLSDRFSAERPKGSFSTLEIQRTEQGDSAMYLCASSLGDRDTDTQYFGPGTRLTVL.

The chain is built from TRBV28 and TRBJ2-7; 10 bases agree with TRBD2. CDR3 length: 14 amino acids. Germline lookup yields CDR1 MDHEN and CDR2 SYDVKM. Trimming removed 5 bases from V and 2 bases from J; junction bases left unmatched: 3. CDR3 in amino acids: CASSNLAGAYEQYF. As DNA, the CDR3 is TGTGCCAGCAGTAATCTAGCGGGAGCCTACGAGCAGTACTTC.

This clone showed up just once. This chain's CDR3 is CASRPGQTNTGELFF. CDR3 DNA: TGTGCCAGCAGACCCGGACAGACGAACACCGGGGAGCTGTTTTTT. The chain has TRBV28 and TRBJ2-2, with D maybe TRBD1 (6 bases). The CDR3 extends over 15 amino acids. V was trimmed by 6 bases and J by 0 bases, leaving 11 bases between them. Germline V gene sequence: CDR1 MDHEN, CDR2 SYDVKM.

The chain joins TRBV7-2 to TRBJ2-2; maybe TRBD1 (5 bases). The CDR3 extends over 14 amino acids. The V end was cut by 1 base, the J end by 10 bases, with 13 bases between. Germline V gene data show CDR1 as SGHTA and CDR2 as FQGNSA. The CDR3, as DNA: TGTGCCAGCAGCTTAGTACGAAGGGGTTCGGAGCTGTTTTTT. Its translation: CASSLVRRGSELFF.

The V and J genes are TRBV7-9 and TRBJ1-4, with TRBD1 identical over 10 bases. From germline, CDR1 is SEHNR and CDR2 FQNEAQ (reference sequence). This CDR3 region has 14 residues. With V trimmed by 8 bases and J by 7 bases, 7 bases remained unmatched. The CDR3 DNA reads TGTGCCAGCTCGCCCCGGGACAGGGGTGAAAAACTGTTTTTT. Its protein product is CASSPRDRGEKLFF.

The rearrangement joins TRBV2 to TRBJ2-3; 12 bases are shared with TRBD2. The trim removed 5 bases at V and 2 bases at J, leaving 2 bases unmatched. Germline V gene lookup returns CDR1 SNHLY and CDR2 FYNNEI. CDR3 length equals 15 residues. In DNA, the CDR3 is TGTGCCAGCAGTCTAGCGGGAGGGACCACAGATACGCAGTATTTT. Translated: CASSLAGGTTDTQYF. Filled out from reference TRBV2 and TRBJ2-3, the complete variable domain reads EPEVTQTPSHQVTQMGQEVILRCVPISNHLYFYWYRQILGQKVEFLVSFYNNEISEKSEIFDDQFSVERPDGSNFTLKIRSTKLEDSAMYFCASSLAGGTTDTQYFGPGTRLTVL.

The gene calls are TRBV28 and TRBJ2-7; 10 nucleotides agree with TRBD1. V trimming: 6 bases; J trimming: 3 bases; junction bases outside the gene matches: 8. Germline V gene data show CDR1 as MDHEN and CDR2 as SYDVKM. CDR3 length: 15 residues. CDR3 protein: CASSRQGASHYEQYF. The CDR3 DNA reads as TGTGCCAGCAGCCGACAGGGGGCTTCCCACTACGAGCAGTACTTC.

This clone occurred a few times. The V call is TRBV7-3, the J call TRBJ1-2; D is uncertain. The germline V and J ends were trimmed by 3 bases and 1 base, with 6 bases remaining between them. From germline, CDR1 is SGHTA and CDR2 FQGTGA. The CDR3 is 13 amino acids. In DNA, the CDR3 is TGTGCCAGCAGCTTCTATAATAACTATGGCTACACCTTC. Residues: CASSFYNNYGYTF.